The 9 T cell receptor beta chains reported below all come from one sample, sequenced in a study of blood T cell repertoires in COVID-19. The assay was immunoSEQ multiplex PCR, and TCRdb's table has in-frame clones only and misses some. The sample consists of about 260,000 clones, about 87% of them appearing once. Sequences were obtained from PBMCs or T cells enriched from blood (not recorded which). The receptors were gathered from a man aged 45-65 years who had been exposed to COVID-19.

This clone was observed a handful of times. The chain's CDR3 is CASSLYRDSPRETQYF. The CDR3 region has the DNA TGTGCCAGCAGCTTATACCGGGACAGCCCGCGAGAGACCCAGTACTTC. The chain recombines TRBV13 with TRBJ2-5; TRBD1 matches at 7 bases. The CDR3 has 16 residues. The germline V gene encodes CDR1 PRHDT and CDR2 FYEKMQ (reference sequence). J lost 4 bases, V lost 2 bases, and 10 bases had no gene match.

V is TRBV18 and J is TRBJ2-1; tentatively, D is TRBD2 (5 bases). Germline CDR1 and CDR2: KGHSH and LQKENI. The CDR3 is 14 amino acids. V gave up 8 bases and J gave up 2 bases, with 13 bases separating them. This CDR3 reads CASVRDLAYNEQFF. The CDR3 DNA reads as TGTGCCAGCGTACGGGATTTGGCCTACAATGAGCAGTTCTTC. The variable domain in full, with the rest retrieved from reference TRBV18 and TRBJ2-1, is NAGVMQNPRHLVRRRGQEARLRCSPMKGHSHVYWYRQLPEEGLKFMVYLQKENIIDESGMPKERFSAEFPKEGPSILRIQQVVRGDSAAYFCASVRDLAYNEQFFGPGTRLTVL.

The chain carries TRBV11-2 and TRBJ2-7; D not certain. Between the trimmed V and J ends, which lost 1 base and 4 bases, there was a span of 8 bases. Germline lookup yields CDR1 SGHAT and CDR2 FQNNGV. The CDR3 totals 13 residues. The CDR3 DNA sequence: TGTGCCAGCAGCTTAGCGGTCGGGTACGAGCAGTACGTC. This encodes CASSLAVGYEQYV.

The genes are TRBV29-1 and TRBJ2-2, with D perhaps matching TRBD1 (5 bases). This CDR3 has 13 amino acids. V was shortened by 4 bases and J by 2 bases, with 8 bases between the two germline ends. CDR1 and CDR2 from the germline V gene are SQVTM and ANQGSEA. The CDR3: CSVGRGNTGELFF. CDR3 DNA sequence: TGCAGCGTTGGTAGGGGTAACACCGGGGAGCTGTTTTTT.

The chain uses TRBV6-5 and TRBJ2-1; TRBD1 aligns across 7 bases. Per germline, CDR1 MNHEY and CDR2 SVGAGI. The CDR3 is 13 amino acids. V lost 7 bases, J lost 15 bases, and 15 bases stayed unmatched. The CDR3 loop reads CASKTRGQSGGFF. The CDR3 DNA reads as TGTGCCAGCAAGACAAGGGGGCAGTCGGGTGGGTTCTTC.

The chain joins TRBV6-4 to TRBJ1-5, with D possibly TRBD1 on 5 matching bases. The CDR3 contains 15 residues. V lost 8 bases, J lost 4 bases, and 18 bases lay in between. CDR1 and CDR2 from the germline V gene are MRHNA and SNTAGT. The CDR3 here is CASGRLWGTNQPQHF. CDR3 coding DNA: TGTGCCAGCGGAAGACTGTGGGGGACTAATCAGCCCCAGCATTTT.

The chain is built from TRBV6-5 and TRBJ1-5; 8 bases are shared with TRBD1. CDR1 is MNHEY, CDR2 SVGAGI, per germline. V lost 6 bases, J lost 6 bases, and 4 bases stayed unmatched. CDR3 length: 13 amino acids. This chain's CDR3 is CASRTTGGQPQHF. The CDR3 DNA reads as TGTGCCAGCAGAACCACAGGGGGTCAGCCCCAGCATTTT.

This clone was observed a single time. The CDR3 nucleotides are TGTGCCAGTAGTCTTGGGACAGGGGCCTTCGTC. It codes for CASSLGTGAFV. V usage is TRBV19 and J usage is TRBJ2-7, with TRBD1 matching 10 bases. CDR1 LNHDA and CDR2 SQIVND come from the germline V gene (reference sequence). The CDR3 extends over 11 amino acids.

The chain combines TRBV27 with TRBJ1-2; 7 bases fit TRBD1. The CDR3 extends over 14 amino acids. Germline assignment: CDR1 MNHEY and CDR2 SMNVEV (reference sequence). With 5 bases clipped from V and 4 bases from J, the junction kept 7 bases outside the gene matches. As DNA, the CDR3 is TGTGCCAGCAGTAAATACAGGGGAACCTATGGCTACACCTTC. Protein sequence: CASSKYRGTYGYTF.